Sequencing of this TCR beta chain was carried out in a study of monozygotic twins with cystic fibrosis. The V end lost 6 bases, the J end lost 3 bases, and 11 bases lay between the germline ends. The germline V gene has CDR1 ENHRY and CDR2 SYGVKD. The CDR3 consists of 13 residues. The method was immunoSEQ multiplex PCR; TCRdb's version includes in-frame clones alone and lacks a portion of them. Here the sample spans over 9,500 clones, roughly 95% being singletons. The sequence was collected from a boy younger than 18 with cystic fibrosis. The genes are TRBV10-3 and TRBJ1-2; D gene ambiguous. The sample comprised blood. CDR3 protein: CAIRDDSDYGYTF. CDR3 sequence (DNA): TGTGCCATCAGAGATGACTCGGACTATGGCTACACCTTC.